The following is a TCR beta chain sequence with its context. Using immunoSEQ multiplex PCR, the repertoire was profiled, and TCRdb retains in-frame clones only, with some absent. This table has under 300,000 clones, roughly nine tenths appearing once. This record comes from a study of blood T cell repertoires in COVID-19. Germline lookup yields CDR1 LNHDA and CDR2 SQIVND (reference sequence). V lost 4 bases and J lost 4, with 19 bases in between. The CDR3 is made up of 16 amino acids. This clonotype originated in a human donor in a cohort exposed to, infected with or recovered from COVID-19 (not recorded which). The donor label of this sample is uncertain. The V call is TRBV19, the J call TRBJ1-2, with D perhaps matching TRBD1 (5 bases). The specimen was PBMCs or T cells enriched from blood (not recorded which). The CDR3 region is CASSTLDSTRVYGYTF. CDR3 bases: TGTGCCAGTAGTACGTTAGACAGTACCCGTGTCTATGGCTACACCTTC.